Listed below are T cell receptor beta chains from one sample, sequenced in a study of T cell responses to AZD1222 COVID-19 vaccine. Sequenced by immunoSEQ multiplex PCR; TCRdb stores in-frame clones only, minus some. The sample includes 90,000 to 150,000 clones, roughly 89% seen only once; the top ten take 4% to 4.5%. Specimen: peripheral blood, collected on day 0 of AZD1222 vaccination. The receptors here all came from an adult in good health. Each CDR3 is given with its conserved first and last residue. The order of the fields is D gene, V gene, clone size, J gene, CDR3 DNA, CDR3 protein. D genes are given only for firm matches. Not every row has a clone size; where given, it reads once, few, many or a size class.

TRBD2	TRBV10-1	NA	TRBJ2-5	TGCGCCAGCAGTCAGCTAGCGGGAGGGCCTGAGACCCAGTACTTC	CASSQLAGGPETQYF
NA	TRBV28	NA	TRBJ1-2	TGTGCCAGCAGTTTAGCCGACAGCCGTTATGGCTACACCTTC	CASSLADSRYGYTF
TRBD1	TRBV6-4	few	TRBJ2-3	TGTGCCAGCAGCGGACAGGGAGAGTCAGATACGCAGTATTTT	CASSGQGESDTQYF
TRBD1	TRBV6-5	NA	TRBJ1-2	TGTGCCAGCAGCCTACAGGGGTATGGCTACACCTTC	CASSLQGYGYTF
TRBD1	TRBV10-3	NA	TRBJ2-7	TGTGCCATCAGGGGGACAGGCATCGGAACCTACGAGCAGTACTTC	CAIRGTGIGTYEQYF
TRBD2	TRBV7-2	NA	TRBJ2-1	TGTGCCAGCAGCCTTACCGGGACTAGAGGGGTCCACAATGAGCAGTTCTTC	CASSLTGTRGVHNEQFF
NA	TRBV24-1	NA	TRBJ2-5	TGTGCCACCAGTGATGCCCGGGTTGTAGAGACCCAGTACTTC	CATSDARVVETQYF
NA	TRBV19	NA	TRBJ1-1	TGTGCCAGTAACGAGGGAGGGATGAACACTGAAGCTTTCTTT	CASNEGGMNTEAFF
NA	TRBV5-6	once	TRBJ1-5	TGTGCCAGCAGCTTTCGGCGAGGGGACCGGAGGGCCTTT	CASSFRRGDRRAF
TRBD1	TRBV2	NA	TRBJ1-5	TGTGCCAGCAGTCCCGGGACAGCCCTTTATAGCAATCAGCCCCAGCATTTT	CASSPGTALYSNQPQHF
TRBD2	TRBV5-1	NA	TRBJ2-3	TGCGCCAGCAGCCCCATGGGGACTAGTGACTCAGATACGCAGTATTTT	CASSPMGTSDSDTQYF
NA	TRBV15	NA	TRBJ2-6	TGTGCCACCAACGAATGGGGACGGACACTGTCTGGGGCCAACGTCCTGACTTTC	CATNEWGRTLSGANVLTF